Following are 27 T cell receptor beta chains from one sample sequenced in a study of cytomegalovirus exposure and HLA in healthy donors. PCR employed 60 Vbeta and 13 Jbeta primers. Produced via immunoSEQ multiplex PCR; TCRdb's table is partial and in-frame only. The data contain about 130,000 clones, over 75% of them singletons. The sequencing input was PBMCs. The receptor set was obtained from a man younger than 35 in good health and CMV-seropositive.

The chain uses TRBV7-9 and TRBJ1-1; D is perhaps TRBD1 (5 bases). Trimming took off 4 bases at V and 5 bases at J, with 14 bases between the two ends. The length of the CDR3 is 14 residues. Germline CDR1 reads SEHNR; CDR2 reads FQNEAQ (reference sequence). CDR3 coding DNA: TGTGCCAGCAGCTGGGAGGGGTTATCGACTGAAGCTTTCTTT. Amino acid sequence: CASSWEGLSTEAFF.

This clone was detected only once. This chain connects TRBV6-1 to TRBJ2-3; D is unclear. The length of the CDR3 is 16 residues. Germline CDR1 and CDR2: MNHNS and SASEGT. The germline V and J ends were trimmed by 2 bases and 0 bases, with 12 bases remaining between them. The CDR3 bases are TGTGCCAGCAGTGAAAGGTCGTTGCGGAGCACAGATACGCAGTATTTT. Its protein is CASSERSLRSTDTQYF.

This chain joins TRBV7-2 and TRBJ1-2; TRBD1 matches at 8 bases. The V segment lost 1 base and the J segment 4 bases; nucleotides outside the gene matches: 14. This CDR3 has 18 amino acids. Germline CDR1 is SGHTA and CDR2 is FQGNSA. The CDR3 DNA is TGTGCCAGCAGCTTAGGTTATCGAACAGGGGGGGTGAGCTATGGCTACACCTTC. Protein: CASSLGYRTGGVSYGYTF. The full variable domain, with the rest looked up from reference TRBV7-2 and TRBJ1-2, is GAGVSQSPSNKVTEKGKDVELRCDPISGHTALYWYRQSLGQGLEFLIYFQGNSAPDKSGLPSDRFSAERTGGSVSTLTIQRTQQEDSAVYLCASSLGYRTGGVSYGYTFGSGTRLTVV.

V is TRBV10-3 and J is TRBJ1-1; D possibly corresponds to TRBD1 (5 bases). Germline-derived CDR1 and CDR2 are ENHRY and SYGVKD. With 6 bases removed from V and 0 bases from J, the gap between germline ends came to 20 bases. This CDR3 has 17 residues. The CDR3 reads CAIRDTVVQEMNTEAFF. The CDR3, as DNA: TGTGCCATCAGGGACACGGTGGTCCAGGAAATGAACACTGAAGCTTTCTTT.

The chain recombines TRBV4-2 with TRBJ1-4; perhaps TRBD1 as D (5 bases). The CDR3 covers 13 residues. Trimming took 1 base from V and 5 from J, leaving 5 bases between them. Germline values: CDR1 LGHNA, CDR2 YNFKEQ. The CDR3 nucleotides are TGTGCCAGCAGCCAAGCAGGGAATGAAAAACTGTTTTTT. It is translated as CASSQAGNEKLFF.

The chain combines TRBV18 with TRBJ1-5; the D gene is possibly TRBD1 (6 bases). The CDR3 is 15 amino acids. Germline V gives CDR1 KGHSH, CDR2 LQKENI. The germline V and J ends were trimmed by 2 bases and 5 bases, with 13 bases remaining between them. Here the CDR3 reads CASSPAQGRHQPQHF. Here the CDR3 DNA reads TGTGCCAGCTCACCAGCCCAGGGGCGGCATCAGCCCCAGCATTTT.

The chain recombines TRBV7-2 with TRBJ2-2, with 8 bases lining up with TRBD1. Germline V gene sequence: CDR1 SGHTA, CDR2 FQGNSA. The CDR3 spans 16 residues. Trimming at V came to 6 bases and at J to 2 bases, leaving 8 bases not matched to a gene. The CDR3 region has the DNA TGTGCCAGCAGTTCGTGGACAGGGATTAACACCGGGGAGCTGTTTTTT. The encoded protein is CASSSWTGINTGELFF.

This clone has a single count. V and J are TRBV6-5 and TRBJ2-7; D is possibly TRBD2 (5 bases). The CDR3 length is 16 residues. V lost 0 bases and J 2 bases, leaving 14 bases between the germline ends. Germline V lookup: CDR1 MNHEY, CDR2 SVGAGI. The CDR3 reads CASSYSSDSSTYEQYF. The CDR3 nucleotides are TGTGCCAGCAGTTACTCTTCGGACTCTTCCACCTACGAGCAGTACTTC.

This rearrangement joins TRBV18 to TRBJ1-6; D possibly corresponds to TRBD1 (5 bases). V gave up 6 bases and J gave up 7 bases, with 22 bases separating them. Per the germline V gene, CDR1 is KGHSH and CDR2 is LQKENI. This CDR3 has 17 amino acids. Here the CDR3 reads CASSPSRLRDGNSPLHF. The CDR3 nucleotides are TGTGCCAGCTCGCCCTCACGCCTCAGGGATGGGAATTCACCCCTCCACTTT.

This clone was observed once. For the CDR3, the DNA is TGTGCCAGTAAAGACACCAACTATGGCTACACCTTC. It codes for CASKDTNYGYTF. The gene calls are TRBV7-2 and TRBJ1-2; D unresolved. The CDR3 length is 12 residues. The germline gives CDR1 SGHTA, CDR2 FQGNSA. Trimming removed 9 bases from V and 2 bases from J, with 10 bases in between.

The chain recombines TRBV9 with TRBJ2-1, with a tentative D call TRBD1 (6 bases). The V end lost 0 bases, the J end lost 12 bases, and 13 bases lay between the germline ends. The germline CDR1 and CDR2 sequences are SGDLS and YYNGEE. This CDR3 is built from 13 residues. The CDR3 DNA sequence: TGTGCCAGCAGCGTAGGGCAGGGACAATGGCAGTTCTTC. Translation gives CASSVGQGQWQFF. Drawing the rest from reference TRBV9 and TRBJ2-1, the complete variable domain is DSGVTQTPKHLITATGQRVTLRCSPRSGDLSVYWYQQSLDQGLQFLIQYYNGEERAKGNILERFSAQQFPDLHSELNLSSLELGDSALYFCASSVGQGQWQFFGPGTRLTVL.

J is TRBJ2-7 and V is TRBV29-1, with 7 bases that match TRBD1. The germline V gene has CDR1 SQVTM and CDR2 ANQGSEA. The length of the CDR3 is 12 residues. V shed 7 bases, J shed 5 bases, and the junction held 8 bases outside the gene matches. The CDR3 region has the DNA TGCAGCGCTTACAGTACAGGGGACGAGCAGTACTTC. Its translation: CSAYSTGDEQYF.

The chain carries TRBV23-1 and TRBJ1-4, with 8 bases aligning to TRBD1. TRBV23-1 is recorded as an ORF, its role being uncertain. With 3 bases clipped from V and 1 base from J, the junction kept 10 bases outside the gene matches. The CDR3 loop spans 18 amino acids. The CDR3 loop reads CASSHSLLGTGTNEKLFF. DNA of the CDR3: TGCGCCAGCAGTCATTCCTTGTTGGGGACAGGAACTAATGAAAAACTGTTTTTT.

V is TRBV7-2 and J is TRBJ1-1; D is unresolved. Trimming removed 2 bases from V and 1 base from J, with 11 bases in between. CDR1 SGHTA and CDR2 FQGNSA come from the germline V gene. This CDR3 has 15 amino acids. The CDR3: CASSLTWAQNTEAFF. CDR3 sequence (DNA): TGTGCCAGCAGCTTAACCTGGGCCCAGAACACTGAAGCTTTCTTT.

The genes are TRBV30 and TRBJ1-1; D gene ambiguous. In germline, CDR1 is GTSNPN, CDR2 SVGIG (reference sequence). There are 12 residues in the CDR3. V was trimmed by 8 bases and J by 3 bases, leaving 13 bases between them. CDR3 sequence: CAAEQPYTEAFF. CDR3 coding DNA: TGTGCCGCAGAACAGCCATACACTGAAGCTTTCTTT.

This clone was seen a single time. The chain is built from TRBV7-2 and TRBJ1-3, with D possibly being TRBD1 (6 bases). V dropped 4 bases and J dropped 3 bases, with 13 bases sitting between them. CDR1 is SGHTA and CDR2 is FQGNSA in the germline V gene. The CDR3 loop spans 15 amino acids. The CDR3 loop is CASSYLRDNGNTIYF. In nucleotides, the CDR3 is TGTGCCAGCAGCTATCTACGGGACAATGGAAACACCATATATTTT.

J is TRBJ2-7 and V is TRBV7-9; no reliable D call. CDR3 length: 11 residues. The ends were cut back, 5 bases at V and 2 bases at J, with 4 bases in the middle. Germline V gives CDR1 SEHNR, CDR2 FQNEAQ (reference sequence). Here the CDR3 DNA reads TGTGCCAGCAGCACAGCCTACGAGCAGTACTTC. It yields the protein CASSTAYEQYF. Full variable domain (remainder filled in from reference TRBV7-9 and TRBJ2-7): DTGVSQNPRHKITKRGQNVTFRCDPISEHNRLYWYRQTLGQGPEFLTYFQNEAQLEKSRLLSDRFSAERPKGSFSTLEIQRTEQGDSAMYLCASSTAYEQYFGPGTRLTVT.

The chain carries TRBV12-5 and TRBJ2-1; 7 bases are a match to TRBD1. The CDR3 is 16 amino acids. Germline CDR1 LGHNT, CDR2 FRNRAP. The ends lost 4 bases at V and 0 bases at J; junction bases unmatched: 6. The CDR3 DNA follows: TGTGCTAGTGGTTGGGGACAGTCAAGCTCCTACAATGAGCAGTTCTTC. This codes for CASGWGQSSSYNEQFF.

The J gene is TRBJ2-2, the V gene TRBV18; TRBD1 matches 10 bases. V shed 8 bases and J 4 bases; nucleotides not matched to a gene: 13. CDR1 is KGHSH, CDR2 LQKENI, per germline. CDR3 length equals 17 residues. CDR3 DNA sequence: TGTGCCAGCCAGGAAAACCCGGGACAGGGGTTCACCGGGGAGCTGTTTTTT. It is translated as CASQENPGQGFTGELFF.

This clone has just a few counts. The chain is built from TRBV7-9 and TRBJ2-2; TRBD1 aligns across 10 bases. The length of the CDR3 is 16 residues. Per the germline V gene, CDR1 is SEHNR and CDR2 is FQNEAQ (reference sequence). V lost 5 bases to trimming and J lost 5 bases; unmatched junction nucleotides: 8. The CDR3 DNA reads TGTGCCAGCAGCCCGGGGGACAGGGGATCGACCGGGGAGCTGTTTTTT. Translating it yields CASSPGDRGSTGELFF.

V gene TRBV7-2 combines with J gene TRBJ2-7; 9 bases map to TRBD1. J was trimmed by 4 bases and V by 5 bases; bases with no gene match: 6. CDR3 length: 14 amino acids. Germline-derived CDR1 and CDR2 are SGHTA and FQGNSA. The CDR3 reads CASSKTGGTYEQYF. For the CDR3, the DNA is TGTGCCAGCAGCAAGACAGGGGGGACTTACGAGCAGTACTTC. Full variable domain (remainder filled in from reference TRBV7-2 and TRBJ2-7): GAGVSQSPSNKVTEKGKDVELRCDPISGHTALYWYRQSLGQGLEFLIYFQGNSAPDKSGLPSDRFSAERTGGSVSTLTIQRTQQEDSAVYLCASSKTGGTYEQYFGPGTRLTVT.

This rearrangement joins TRBV21-1 to TRBJ2-5; the table assigns TRBD2, which was not confirmed against the DNA. TRBV21-1 is termed a pseudogene. The CDR3 consists of 18 residues. DNA for the CDR3: TGTGCCAGCAGCATGGGAGATCCCAGACTAGCGTGCTCGGAGACCCAGTACTTC. It codes for CASSMGDPRLACSETQYF.

This chain connects TRBV6-5 to TRBJ1-2; D is perhaps TRBD1 (6 bases). CDR1 is MNHEY, CDR2 SVGAGI, per germline. V shed 7 bases and J shed 8 bases, with 20 bases lying between them. The CDR3 length is 14 residues. The DNA for the CDR3 is TGTGCCAGCACAATTGGTAGGGGGTGGAGGGGCTACACCTTC. Protein product: CASTIGRGWRGYTF.

Comment on this clone: The junction and the germline gene differ at one end; a read error may be behind it. Other DNA sequences from this sample encode an identical CDR3 as well. The rearrangement uses TRBV4-1 and TRBJ2-6; D possibly corresponds to TRBD1 (5 bases). Germline V gives CDR1 MGHRA, CDR2 YSYEKL. The CDR3 extends over 16 amino acids. This CDR3 is CASSQERGSGANVLTF. The CDR3 nucleotides read TGTGCCAGCAGCCAAGAAAGGGGCTCTGGGGCCAACGTCCTGACTTTC.

The rearrangement joins TRBV7-9 to TRBJ1-2; weak D call: TRBD1 (6 bases). The CDR3 extends over 14 amino acids. V was pared by 5 bases and J by 3 bases, with 13 bases between. Looked up from germline, CDR1 is SEHNR and CDR2 is FQNEAQ (reference sequence). CDR3 bases: TGTGCCAGCAGCCCCCAGGACAGATACTATGGCTACACCTTC. This sequence encodes CASSPQDRYYGYTF.

Concerning this clone: Relative to the germline gene, one junction end is altered; a read error may explain this. The chain uses TRBV7-7 and TRBJ2-1; D call uncertain. The CDR3 is made up of 15 amino acids. CDR1 and CDR2 (germline): SSHAT, FNYEAQ (reference sequence). DNA for the CDR3: TGTGCTAGCAGCTTAGGGCCAGCGAGCAACAATGAGCAGTTCTTC. It is translated as CASSLGPASNNEQFF.

The sample holds a few counts of this clone. The junction shows a germline mismatch at one end, possibly a read error. The rearrangement links TRBV7-9 to TRBJ2-7; possibly TRBD2 for D (6 bases). This CDR3 spans 17 amino acids. Germline-derived CDR1 and CDR2 are SEHNR and FQNEAQ (reference sequence). CDR3 sequence reads: CSSSFTLSPGSTAEQYF. CDR3 sequence (DNA): TGTTCCAGCAGCTTCACCCTTAGCCCCGGGAGTACGGCCGAGCAGTACTTC.